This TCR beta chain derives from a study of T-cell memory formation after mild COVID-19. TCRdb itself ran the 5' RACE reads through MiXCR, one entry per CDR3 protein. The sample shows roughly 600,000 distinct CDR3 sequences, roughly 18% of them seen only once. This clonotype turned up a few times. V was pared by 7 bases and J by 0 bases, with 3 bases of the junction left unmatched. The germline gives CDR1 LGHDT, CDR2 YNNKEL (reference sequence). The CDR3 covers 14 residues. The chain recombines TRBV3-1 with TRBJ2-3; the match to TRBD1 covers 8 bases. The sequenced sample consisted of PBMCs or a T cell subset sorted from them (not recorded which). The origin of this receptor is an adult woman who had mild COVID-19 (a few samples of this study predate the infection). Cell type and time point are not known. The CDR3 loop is CASTRTGSTDTQYF. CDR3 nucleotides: TGTGCCAGCACCCGGACAGGGAGCACAGATACGCAGTATTTT.